This T cell receptor (beta chain) derives from a study of blood T cell repertoires in COVID-19. Study at large: Sites in the United States, Italy and Spain provided acute and convalescent COVID-19 samples. From T cells, B-cell-depleted T cells, or PBMCs came the material, which was cDNA or gDNA.

Germline V gene lookup returns CDR1 SGHNT and CDR2 YENEEA. The CDR3 consists of 16 residues. Trimming cost V 5 bases and J 5 bases; bases outside gene matches: 6. Cohort placement rested on clinical history that participants reported themselves. What the recovered Cohort 3 donors had was two negative PCRs, clearance, or symptom resolution. Using immunoSEQ multiplex PCR, the repertoire was profiled, and TCRdb retains in-frame clones only, with some absent. The sample shows approximately 170,000 clones, approximately 87% of them seen only once. The sample comprised PBMCs or T cells enriched from blood (not recorded which). The sequence was obtained from a woman aged 45-60 years who had recovered from COVID-19. The gene calls are TRBV11-3 and TRBJ2-5; 15 bases match TRBD2. The CDR3 DNA is TGTGCCAGCAGCCCCGGACTAGCGGGGGGGGTTGAGACCCAGTACTTC. Translated, it gives CASSPGLAGGVETQYF.